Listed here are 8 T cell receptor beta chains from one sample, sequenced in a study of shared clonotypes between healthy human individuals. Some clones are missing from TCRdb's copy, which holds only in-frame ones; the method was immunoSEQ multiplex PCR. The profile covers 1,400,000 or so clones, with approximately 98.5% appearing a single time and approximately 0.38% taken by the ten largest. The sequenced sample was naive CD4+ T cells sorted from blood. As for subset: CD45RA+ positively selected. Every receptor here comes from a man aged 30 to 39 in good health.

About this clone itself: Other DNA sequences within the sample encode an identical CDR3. The CDR3 loop reads CASSVRGEKLFF. DNA for the CDR3: TGTGCCAGCAGCGTCAGGGGTGAAAAACTGTTTTTT. The V gene is TRBV7-9, the J gene TRBJ1-4; the D gene is possibly TRBD1 (6 bases). The germline V gene has CDR1 SEHNR and CDR2 FQNEAQ (reference sequence). The V end lost 5 bases, the J end lost 7 bases, and 8 bases lay between the germline ends. The CDR3 contains 12 residues. The variable domain in full, with the rest retrieved from reference TRBV7-9 and TRBJ1-4, is DTGVSQNPRHKITKRGQNVTFRCDPISEHNRLYWYRQTLGQGPEFLTYFQNEAQLEKSRLLSDRFSAERPKGSFSTLEIQRTEQGDSAMYLCASSVRGEKLFFGSGTQLSVL.

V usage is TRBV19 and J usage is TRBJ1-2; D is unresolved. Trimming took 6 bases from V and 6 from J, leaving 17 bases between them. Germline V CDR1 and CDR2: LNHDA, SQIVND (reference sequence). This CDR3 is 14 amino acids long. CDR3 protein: CASRRHKEPHGYTF. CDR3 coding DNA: TGTGCCAGTAGGAGACATAAGGAGCCCCATGGCTACACCTTC. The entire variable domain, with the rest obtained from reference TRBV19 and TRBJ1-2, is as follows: DGGITQSPKYLFRKEGQNVTLSCEQNLNHDAMYWYRQDPGQGLRLIYYSQIVNDFQKGDIAEGYSVSREKKESFPLTVTSAQKNPTAFYLCASRRHKEPHGYTFGSGTRLTVV.

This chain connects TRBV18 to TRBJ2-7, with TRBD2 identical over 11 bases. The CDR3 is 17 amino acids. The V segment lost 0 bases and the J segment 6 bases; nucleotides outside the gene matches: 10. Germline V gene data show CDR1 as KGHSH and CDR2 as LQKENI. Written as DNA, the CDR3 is TGTGCCAGCTCACCACCGAGGTCCGCTAGCGGGAGGTCCGAGCAGTACTTC. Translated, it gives CASSPPRSASGRSEQYF.

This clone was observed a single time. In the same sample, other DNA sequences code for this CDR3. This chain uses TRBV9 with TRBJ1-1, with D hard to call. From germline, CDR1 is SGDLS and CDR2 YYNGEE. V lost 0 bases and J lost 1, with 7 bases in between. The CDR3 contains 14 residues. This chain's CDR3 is CASSVVTENTEAFF. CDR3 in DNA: TGTGCCAGCAGCGTAGTAACGGAGAACACTGAAGCTTTCTTT.

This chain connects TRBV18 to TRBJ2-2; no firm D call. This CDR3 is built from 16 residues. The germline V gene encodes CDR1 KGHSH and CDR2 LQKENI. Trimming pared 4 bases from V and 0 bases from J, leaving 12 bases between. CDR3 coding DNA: TGTGCCAGCTCACACGGGCAGGCTTCGAACACCGGGGAGCTGTTTTTT. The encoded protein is CASSHGQASNTGELFF.

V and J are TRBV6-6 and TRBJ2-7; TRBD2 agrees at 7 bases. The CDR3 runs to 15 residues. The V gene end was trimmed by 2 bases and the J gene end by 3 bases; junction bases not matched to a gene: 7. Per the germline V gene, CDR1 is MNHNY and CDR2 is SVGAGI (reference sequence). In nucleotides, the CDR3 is TGTGCCAGCAGTTACAGGTCTAGCGGAGACTACGAGCAGTACTTC. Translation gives CASSYRSSGDYEQYF.

CDR3 residues: CRIGAYNEQFF. CDR3 DNA sequence: TGCAGGATAGGAGCCTACAATGAGCAGTTCTTC. The chain uses TRBV29-1 and TRBJ2-1, with no clear D. Germline V gene sequence: CDR1 SQVTM, CDR2 ANQGSEA. This CDR3 is 11 amino acids long.

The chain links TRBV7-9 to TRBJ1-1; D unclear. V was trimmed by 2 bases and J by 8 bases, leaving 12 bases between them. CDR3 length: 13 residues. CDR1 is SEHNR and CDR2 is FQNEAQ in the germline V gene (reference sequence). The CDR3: CASSLYEVTEAFF. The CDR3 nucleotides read TGTGCCAGCAGCTTATATGAGGTTACGGAAGCTTTCTTT.